These 17 T cell receptor beta chains came from one sample sequenced in a study of T cell changes during pregnancy in multiple sclerosis. Clones were sequenced by immunoSEQ multiplex PCR, and TCRdb holds only the in-frame ones, with some missing. Of roughly 87,000 clones listed, about 90% are singletons. The specimen comprised PBMCs, sampled in the first trimester of pregnancy. The receptor set was obtained from a female donor in good health, serving as a control in a pregnancy study. Some clones in this sample may be carry-over from other donors' samples.

The DNA for the CDR3 is TGCGCCAGCAGCGCCACCTCTAGCGGGGGGGCCCTTGAGCAGTTCTTC. The encoded protein is CASSATSSGGALEQFF. The V gene is TRBV5-1, the J gene TRBJ2-1; 12 bases line up with TRBD2. The length of the CDR3 is 16 residues. Per germline, CDR1 SGHRS and CDR2 YFSETQ. The V segment lost 4 bases and the J segment 9 bases; nucleotides outside the gene matches: 11.

This rearrangement joins TRBV28 to TRBJ2-7, with D possibly TRBD2 on 6 matching bases. CDR1 MDHEN and CDR2 SYDVKM come from the germline V gene. The CDR3 is 13 residues long. The ends were cut back, 5 bases at V and 4 bases at J, with 12 bases in the middle. The CDR3 sequence: CASSPMGGYEQYF. The CDR3 region has the DNA TGTGCCAGCAGTCCGATGGGGGGATACGAGCAGTACTTC.

J is TRBJ1-5 and V is TRBV7-2, with 7 bases lining up with TRBD1. J lost 3 bases, V lost 6 bases, and 11 bases had no gene match. Germline V gene data show CDR1 as SGHTA and CDR2 as FQGNSA. The CDR3 length is 16 residues. In DNA form, the CDR3 reads TGTGCCAGCAGTGGGACAGCCCGAATATTCAATCAGCCCCAGCATTTT. Protein product: CASSGTARIFNQPQHF. Supplemented by reference TRBV7-2 and TRBJ1-5, the full variable domain reads GAGVSQSPSNKVTEKGKDVELRCDPISGHTALYWYRQSLGQGLEFLIYFQGNSAPDKSGLPSDRFSAERTGGSVSTLTIQRTQQEDSAVYLCASSGTARIFNQPQHFGDGTRLSIL.

The chain links TRBV4-1 to TRBJ2-2, with unresolved D. The CDR3 extends over 15 amino acids. Germline assignment: CDR1 MGHRA and CDR2 YSYEKL. Trimming took 2 bases from V and 6 from J, leaving 13 bases between them. The CDR3 coding sequence is TGCGCCAGCAGCCAACCACGCCGAGATGCCGGGGAGCTGTTTTTT. Its translation is CASSQPRRDAGELFF.

CDR3 sequence (DNA): TGTGCCAGCAGCTTAGAGCCGTACCCAGGGGATACGCAGTATTTT. Its translation is CASSLEPYPGDTQYF. The chain links TRBV7-2 to TRBJ2-3, with TRBD1 as a possible D gene (5 bases). The germline V gene encodes CDR1 SGHTA and CDR2 FQGNSA. This CDR3 region has 15 residues. The V end was cut by 1 base, the J end by 6 bases, with 14 bases between. Combining the CDR3 with reference TRBV7-2 and TRBJ2-3 gives the whole variable domain GAGVSQSPSNKVTEKGKDVELRCDPISGHTALYWYRQSLGQGLEFLIYFQGNSAPDKSGLPSDRFSAERTGGSVSTLTIQRTQQEDSAVYLCASSLEPYPGDTQYFGPGTRLTVL.

The CDR3 nucleotides are TGTGCCAGCAGACCTCAGTGGAACACTGAAGCTTTCTTT. It specifies CASRPQWNTEAFF. J is TRBJ1-1 and V is TRBV28, with no clear D. The V gene lost 6 bases and the J gene lost 1 base, with 9 bases spanning the gap. The CDR3 totals 13 residues. The germline CDR1 and CDR2 sequences are MDHEN and SYDVKM.

This clone has a count of ten or more. The chain couples TRBV4-2 to TRBJ2-1, with D hard to call. The CDR3 covers 12 residues. V dropped 0 bases and J dropped 11 bases, with 8 bases sitting between them. In germline, CDR1 is LGHNA, CDR2 YNFKEQ. The CDR3: CASSQDDSKQFF. The CDR3 DNA follows: TGTGCCAGCAGCCAAGATGACTCGAAGCAGTTCTTC.

In DNA, the CDR3 is TGCGCCAGCAGTCGGACAGGGGGGATGAACACTGAAGCTTTCTTT. Protein product: CASSRTGGMNTEAFF. The V and J genes are TRBV10-1 and TRBJ1-1, with 10 bases aligning to TRBD1. Germline V gene lookup returns CDR1 WNHNN and CDR2 SYGVQD (reference sequence). The CDR3 is 15 residues long. Losses at the gene ends were 5 bases for V and 0 bases for J; bases not matched to a gene: 3.

This chain connects TRBV7-8 to TRBJ1-3; no clear D gene. The CDR3 contains 15 residues. Looked up from germline, CDR1 is SGHVS and CDR2 is FQNEAQ. V was shortened by 5 bases and J by 0 bases, with 11 bases between the two germline ends. In DNA form, the CDR3 reads TGTGCCAGCAGCCTCGGGGTAGACTCTGGAAACACCATATATTTT. Encoded protein: CASSLGVDSGNTIYF.

This rearrangement joins TRBV7-3 to TRBJ2-7; TRBD2 matches at 11 bases. The trim removed 2 bases at V and 5 bases at J, leaving 8 bases unmatched. The CDR3 runs 16 residues. Looked up from germline, CDR1 is SGHTA and CDR2 is FQGTGA. Here the CDR3 reads CASSLVGGSGRDEQYF. The CDR3 DNA reads TGTGCCAGCAGCTTAGTAGGCGGTAGCGGGAGGGACGAGCAGTACTTC.

The chain carries TRBV27 and TRBJ1-6; 10 bases align to TRBD1. V shed 6 bases, J shed 2 bases, and the junction held 4 bases outside the gene matches. Germline V gene sequence: CDR1 MNHEY, CDR2 SMNVEV (reference sequence). The CDR3 sequence is 16 residues long. The CDR3 DNA is TGTGCCAGCAGAAGGGGACAGGGGACCTATAATTCACCCCTCCACTTT. Its protein is CASRRGQGTYNSPLHF.

The gene calls are TRBV28 and TRBJ2-7, with TRBD1 identical over 8 bases. The CDR3 runs 14 residues. The germline CDR1 and CDR2 sequences are MDHEN and SYDVKM. Trimming at V came to 6 bases and at J to 7 bases, leaving 11 bases not matched to a gene. CDR3 sequence reads: CASRGQGARQEQYF. CDR3 nucleotide sequence: TGTGCCAGCAGGGGGCAGGGGGCGCGTCAGGAGCAGTACTTC.

The chain has TRBV5-8 and TRBJ2-3; no clear D gene. CDR3 length equals 15 residues. Germline CDR1 is SGHTS and CDR2 is YDEGEE. The V end was cut by 0 bases, the J end by 0 bases, with 8 bases between. The CDR3 spells CASSLVWRSTDTQYF. The CDR3 DNA sequence: TGTGCCAGCAGCTTGGTGTGGCGGAGCACAGATACGCAGTATTTT.

The chain has TRBV5-4 and TRBJ2-1; 8 bases match TRBD2. CDR1 is SGHNT, CDR2 YYREEE, per germline (reference sequence). J gave up 0 bases and V 4 bases, and 15 bases lay outside the gene matches. The CDR3 covers 19 residues. The CDR3 region has the DNA TGTGCCAGCAGCCGCGGGCCAGCGGGAGTTACCAGCTCCTACAATGAGCAGTTCTTC. Amino acid sequence: CASSRGPAGVTSSYNEQFF.

The rearrangement joins TRBV28 to TRBJ2-6; TRBD2 matches at 7 bases. The CDR3 contains 16 residues. V dropped 3 bases and J dropped 0; count of bases not matched to a gene: 2. Germline V CDR1 and CDR2: MDHEN, SYDVKM. The CDR3 sequence is CASSLGGSSGANVLTF. The CDR3 DNA is TGTGCCAGCAGTTTGGGGGGGAGCTCTGGGGCCAACGTCCTGACTTTC. The entire variable domain, with the rest obtained from reference TRBV28 and TRBJ2-6, is as follows: DVKVTQSSRYLVKRTGEKVFLECVQDMDHENMFWYRQDPGLGLRLIYFSYDVKMKEKGDIPEGYSVSREKKERFSLILESASTNQTSMYLCASSLGGSSGANVLTFGAGSRLTVL.

This chain uses TRBV13 with TRBJ2-7; 10 nucleotides match TRBD1. Germline V CDR1 and CDR2: PRHDT, FYEKMQ (reference sequence). V lost 6 bases to trimming and J lost 5 bases; unmatched junction nucleotides: 13. This CDR3 comprises 16 residues. CDR3 sequence: CASSYASGTGANEQYF. CDR3 sequence (DNA): TGTGCCAGCAGTTATGCGTCCGGGACAGGGGCCAACGAGCAGTACTTC.

The chain couples TRBV11-2 to TRBJ1-6; perhaps TRBD1 as D (5 bases). V was clipped by 5 bases and J by 3 bases, with 11 bases between them. The CDR3 is made up of 15 amino acids. Germline V CDR1 and CDR2: SGHAT, FQNNGV. DNA for the CDR3: TGTGCCAGCAGCCCCCAGGGTTTCTATAATTCACCCCTCCACTTT. Amino acid sequence: CASSPQGFYNSPLHF.